The entry that follows covers one TCR beta chain sequence. The sample is drawn from a study of Graves' ophthalmopathy and Graves' hyperthyroidism. Diagnosis relied on clinical symptoms, serum thyroxine, TRAb, thyroid ultrasound and orbital computed tomography. Using RNA transcripts, the TCR beta CDR3 regions were amplified. Scientists carried out first-round RT-PCR using HTBI primers and then a second-round multiplex PCR. MiXCR, applied by TCRdb to the multiplex PCR reads, yields one record per CDR3 protein. Of hundreds of thousands of distinct CDR3 sequences detected, 35% to 45% appear once; the ten largest clones hold more than 3%. This clonotype was sampled from an adult man with Graves' ophthalmopathy. The sample was peripheral blood.

The CDR3 loop reads CATSVGGSRDEQYF. DNA of the CDR3: TGTGCCACCAGTGTAGGGGGCTCAAGGGACGAGCAGTACTTC. The V gene is TRBV24-1, the J gene TRBJ2-7, with TRBD1 matching 7 bases. From germline, CDR1 is KGHDR and CDR2 SFDVKD. There are 14 residues in the CDR3. Germline trimming cut 5 bases from V and 5 bases from J; bases unmatched to any gene: 8.